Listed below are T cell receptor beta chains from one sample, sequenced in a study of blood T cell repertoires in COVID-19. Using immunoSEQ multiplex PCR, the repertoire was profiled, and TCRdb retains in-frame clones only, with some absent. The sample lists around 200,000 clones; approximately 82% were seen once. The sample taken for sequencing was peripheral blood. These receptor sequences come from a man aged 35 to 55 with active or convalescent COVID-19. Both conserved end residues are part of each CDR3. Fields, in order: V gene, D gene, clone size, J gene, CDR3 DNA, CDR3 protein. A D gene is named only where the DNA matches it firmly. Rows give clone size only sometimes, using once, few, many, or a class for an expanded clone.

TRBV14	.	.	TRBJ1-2	TGTGCCAGCAGCCGCCCGGCCAGCGGGGGCTACACCTTC	CASSRPASGGYTF
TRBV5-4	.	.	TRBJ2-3	TGTGCCAGCAGCTTGGAGGTCGGGGTGACGGGGTGGGATACGCAGTATTTT	CASSLEVGVTGWDTQYF
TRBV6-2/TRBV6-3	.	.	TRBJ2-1	TGTGCCAGCGGCCCACAGGGGAGGAGTGAGCAGTTCTTC	CASGPQGRSEQFF
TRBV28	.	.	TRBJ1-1	TGTGCCACCAGCGCCCCTTCGGGGTCTGAAGCTTTCTTT	CATSAPSGSEAFF
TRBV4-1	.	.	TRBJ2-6	TGCGCCAGCAGCCAAGACAGGGTCTCTGGGGCCAACGTCCTGACTTTC	CASSQDRVSGANVLTF
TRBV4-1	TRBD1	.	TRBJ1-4	TGCGCCAGCAGCCAGACGACAGGGGGCGTCACTAATGAAAAACTGTTTTTT	CASSQTTGGVTNEKLFF
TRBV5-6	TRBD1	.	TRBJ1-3	TGTGCCAGCAGCTTGGGGGACAGGGCACCTGGAAACACCATATATTTT	CASSLGDRAPGNTIYF
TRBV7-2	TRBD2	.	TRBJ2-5	TGTGCCAGCAGCTTACGGACTAGCGGGATAGAGACCCAGTACTTC	CASSLRTSGIETQYF
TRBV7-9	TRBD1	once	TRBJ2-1	TGTGCCAGCAGCTTACAGGGACAGGGGGCAAATGAGCAGTTCTTC	CASSLQGQGANEQFF
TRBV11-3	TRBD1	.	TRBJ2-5	TGTGCCAGCACCCCGCCGGGACAGCAAGAGACCCAGTACTTC	CASTPPGQQETQYF
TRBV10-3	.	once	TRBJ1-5	TGTGCCATCAGTGATGACCACCAGGGCAATCAGCCCCAGCATTTT	CAISDDHQGNQPQHF
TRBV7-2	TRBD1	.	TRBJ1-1	TGTGCCAGCACCCCGGACAGGGTAACCACTGAAGCTTTCTTT	CASTPDRVTTEAFF
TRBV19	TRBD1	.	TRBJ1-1	TGTGCCAGTAGTATAGGGGCAGGGGGGAAGACTGAAGCTTTCTTT	CASSIGAGGKTEAFF
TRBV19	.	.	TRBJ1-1	TGTGCCAGTAGTATGGACAGCACTGAAGCTTTCTTT	CASSMDSTEAFF
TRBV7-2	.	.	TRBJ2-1	TGTGCCAGCAGCTCCGGTGCGGGACTCCCCTCCTACAATGAGCAGTTCTTC	CASSSGAGLPSYNEQFF
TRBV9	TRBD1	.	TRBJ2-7	TGTGCCAGCAGCCCTCGGGACAGGGGGTGGGAGCAGTACTTC	CASSPRDRGWEQYF
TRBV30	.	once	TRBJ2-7	TGTGCCTGGGGCAACTCCTACGAGCAGTACTTC	CAWGNSYEQYF
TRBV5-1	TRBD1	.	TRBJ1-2	TGCGCCAGCAGCCCCGGGACAGGTCTCGTCGGCTACACCTTC	CASSPGTGLVGYTF
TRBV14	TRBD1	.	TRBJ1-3	TGTGCCAGCAGCCAAGGGCCAGGGGGCCTCTTCTCTGGAAACACCATATATTTT	CASSQGPGGLFSGNTIYF
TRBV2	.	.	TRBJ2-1	TGTGCGAGTCCTCGCGTACCCAATGAGCAGTTCTTC	CASPRVPNEQFF
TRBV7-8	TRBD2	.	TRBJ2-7	TGTGCCAGCAGTAGCGGGAGCCCCAGCTCCTACGAGCAGTACTTC	CASSSGSPSSYEQYF
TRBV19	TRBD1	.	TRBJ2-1	TGTGCCAGTAGCGAAGGGACAGGAACATACAATGAGCAGTTCTTC	CASSEGTGTYNEQFF
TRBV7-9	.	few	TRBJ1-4	TGTGCCAGCAGCTTGGGGGGGAGTAATGAAAAACTGTTTTTT	CASSLGGSNEKLFF
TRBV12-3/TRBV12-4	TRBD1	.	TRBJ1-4	TGTGCCAGCAGTTTTACAGGGGATGAAAAACTGTTTTTT	CASSFTGDEKLFF
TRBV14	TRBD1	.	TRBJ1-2	TGTGCCAGCAGCCATTGGACAGGGGGGATAGACTATGGCTACACCTTC	CASSHWTGGIDYGYTF
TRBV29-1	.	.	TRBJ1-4	TGCAGCGTTGGGGAGGGTACAACTAATGAAAAACTGTTTTTT	CSVGEGTTNEKLFF